The following is a T cell receptor (beta chain) sequence with its context. Its specificity is not known. In building TCR beta libraries, iRepertoire HTBI primers were used together with Arm-PCR of CDR3 regions. Original methodology: Across all samples, just over 60 TRBV segments and 15 or so TRBJ segments were identified. TCRdb passed the multiplex PCR reads through MiXCR, listing each CDR3 protein once. In this record, the V and J calls reflect TCRdb's handling and not the investigators' own analysis. The repertoire holds some 330,000 distinct CDR3 sequences, with less than 30% as singletons. The V and J ends lost 0 bases and 6 bases respectively, with 15 bases between them. Germline V gene lookup returns CDR1 GTSNPN and CDR2 SVGIG (reference sequence). This CDR3 spans 15 amino acids. This record belongs to a study of regulatory T cells in long-lasting Graves disease. Study-level findings and limits: Limited sample numbers may have lowered accuracy. Researchers examined only peripheral blood and not thyroid tissue. In persistent patients, shared public clonotypes (2,741) outnumbered those in new patients (966).

The time point was: persistent/refractory GD, antithyroid drugs over 5 years with positive TRAb. RNA extracted from PBMCs served as the sequencing template. This clonotype originated in a woman aged 40-49 years with Graves disease. The input for sequencing was peripheral blood mononuclear cells (PBMCs), taken when the disease was refractory, from a patient treated with antithyroid drugs. This chain uses TRBV30 with TRBJ1-5; D is ambiguous. The CDR3 nucleotides are TGTGCCTGGAGTGTAGGTAACGGGCGCGGTCAGCCCCAGCATTTT. This gives the protein CAWSVGNGRGQPQHF.